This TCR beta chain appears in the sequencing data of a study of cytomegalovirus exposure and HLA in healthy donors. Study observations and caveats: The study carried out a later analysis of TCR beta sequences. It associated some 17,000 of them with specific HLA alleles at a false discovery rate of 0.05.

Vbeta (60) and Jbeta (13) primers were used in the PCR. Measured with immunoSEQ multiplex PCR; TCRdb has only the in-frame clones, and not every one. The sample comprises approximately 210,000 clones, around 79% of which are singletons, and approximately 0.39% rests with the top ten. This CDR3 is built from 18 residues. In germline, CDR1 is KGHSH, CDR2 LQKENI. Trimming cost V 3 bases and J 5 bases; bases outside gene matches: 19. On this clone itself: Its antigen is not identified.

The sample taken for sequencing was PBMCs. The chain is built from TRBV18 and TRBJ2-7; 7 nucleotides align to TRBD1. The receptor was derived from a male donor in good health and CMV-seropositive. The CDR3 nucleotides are TGTGCCAGCTCACCCAGCCAGGGGGTGTCGGGGACCCCCCACGAGCAGTACTTC. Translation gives CASSPSQGVSGTPHEQYF. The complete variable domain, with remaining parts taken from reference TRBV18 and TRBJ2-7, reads NAGVMQNPRHLVRRRGQEARLRCSPMKGHSHVYWYRQLPEEGLKFMVYLQKENIIDESGMPKERFSAEFPKEGPSILRIQQVVRGDSAAYFCASSPSQGVSGTPHEQYFGPGTRLTVT.